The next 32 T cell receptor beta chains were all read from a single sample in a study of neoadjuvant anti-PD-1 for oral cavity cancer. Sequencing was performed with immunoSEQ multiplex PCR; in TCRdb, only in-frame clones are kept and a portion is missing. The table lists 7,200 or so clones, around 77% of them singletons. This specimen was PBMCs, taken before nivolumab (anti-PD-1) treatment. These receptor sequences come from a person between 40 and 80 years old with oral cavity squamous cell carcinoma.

CDR3 region: CASSKDEGQGAAQWNTQYF. The DNA of the CDR3 is TGTGCCAGCAGCAAAGATGAGGGACAGGGGGCGGCCCAGTGGAATACGCAGTATTTT. V usage is TRBV21-1 and J usage is TRBJ2-3; the table assigns TRBD1, which was not confirmed against the DNA. TRBV21-1 is a pseudogene locus. The CDR3 runs 19 residues.

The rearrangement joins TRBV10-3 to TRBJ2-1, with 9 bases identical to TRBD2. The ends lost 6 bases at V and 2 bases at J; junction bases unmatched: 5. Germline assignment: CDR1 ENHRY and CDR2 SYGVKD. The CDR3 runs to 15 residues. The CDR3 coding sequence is TGTGCCATCAGGGCGGGGGGGGCAGCCTACAATGAGCAGTTCTTC. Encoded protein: CAIRAGGAAYNEQFF.

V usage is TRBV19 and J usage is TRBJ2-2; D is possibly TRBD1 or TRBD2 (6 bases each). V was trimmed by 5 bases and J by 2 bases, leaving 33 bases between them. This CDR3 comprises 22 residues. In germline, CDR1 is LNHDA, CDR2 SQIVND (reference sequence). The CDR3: CASSSPWDDGGLTYINTGELFF. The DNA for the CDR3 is TGTGCCAGTAGTTCACCTTGGGACGACGGGGGCCTCACTTATATAAACACCGGGGAGCTGTTTTTT.

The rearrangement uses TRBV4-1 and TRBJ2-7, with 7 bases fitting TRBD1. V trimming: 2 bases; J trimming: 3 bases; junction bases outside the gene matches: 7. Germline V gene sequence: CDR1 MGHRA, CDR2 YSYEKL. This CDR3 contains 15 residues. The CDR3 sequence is CASSQHPGQLYEQYF. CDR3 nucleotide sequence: TGCGCCAGCAGCCAACATCCGGGACAGCTCTACGAGCAGTACTTC.

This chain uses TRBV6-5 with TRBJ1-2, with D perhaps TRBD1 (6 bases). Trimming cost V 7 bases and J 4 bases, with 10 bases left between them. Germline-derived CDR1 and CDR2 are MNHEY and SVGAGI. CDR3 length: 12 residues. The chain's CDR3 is CASTRDIYGYTF. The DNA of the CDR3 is TGTGCCAGCACCCGGGACATCTATGGCTACACCTTC.

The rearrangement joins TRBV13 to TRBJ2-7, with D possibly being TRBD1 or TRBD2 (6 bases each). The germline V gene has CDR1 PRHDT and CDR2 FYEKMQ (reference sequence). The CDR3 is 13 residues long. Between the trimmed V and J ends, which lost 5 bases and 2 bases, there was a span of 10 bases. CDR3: CASSRGQTYEQYF. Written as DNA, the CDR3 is TGTGCCAGCAGCCGGGGGCAGACCTACGAGCAGTACTTC.

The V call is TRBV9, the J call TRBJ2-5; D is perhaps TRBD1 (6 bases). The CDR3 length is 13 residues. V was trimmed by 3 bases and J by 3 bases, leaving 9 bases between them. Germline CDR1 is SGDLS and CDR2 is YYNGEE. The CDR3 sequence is CASSGWTEETQYF. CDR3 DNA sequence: TGTGCCAGCAGCGGTTGGACAGAAGAGACCCAGTACTTC.

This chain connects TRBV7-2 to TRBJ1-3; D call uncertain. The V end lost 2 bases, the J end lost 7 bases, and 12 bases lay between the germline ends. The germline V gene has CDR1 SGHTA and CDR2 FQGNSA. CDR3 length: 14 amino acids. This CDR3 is CASSLWGSSNTIYF. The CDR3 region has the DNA TGTGCCAGCAGCTTATGGGGATCATCTAACACCATATATTTT. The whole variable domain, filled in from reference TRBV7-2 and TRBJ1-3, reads GAGVSQSPSNKVTEKGKDVELRCDPISGHTALYWYRQSLGQGLEFLIYFQGNSAPDKSGLPSDRFSAERTGGSVSTLTIQRTQQEDSAVYLCASSLWGSSNTIYFGEGSWLTVV.

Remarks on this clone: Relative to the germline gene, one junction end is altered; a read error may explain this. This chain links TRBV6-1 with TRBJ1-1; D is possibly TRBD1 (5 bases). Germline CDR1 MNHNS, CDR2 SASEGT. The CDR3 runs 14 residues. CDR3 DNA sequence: TGTGCCAGCAGTGAAGTTACAGGTCCTCCCGGGTGGGTCTTT. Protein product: CASSEVTGPPGWVF.

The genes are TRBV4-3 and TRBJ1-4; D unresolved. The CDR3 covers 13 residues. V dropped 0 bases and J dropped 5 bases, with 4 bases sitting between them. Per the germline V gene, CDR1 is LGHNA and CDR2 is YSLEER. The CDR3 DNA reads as TGCGCCAGCAGCCAAGAATCGAATGAAAAACTGTTTTTT. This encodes CASSQESNEKLFF.

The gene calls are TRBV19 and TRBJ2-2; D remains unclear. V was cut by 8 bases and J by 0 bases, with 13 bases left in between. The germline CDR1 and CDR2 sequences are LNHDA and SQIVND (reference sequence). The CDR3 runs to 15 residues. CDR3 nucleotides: TGTGCCAGTCGTTTCGAAGCTTCGAACACCGGGGAGCTGTTTTTT. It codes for CASRFEASNTGELFF. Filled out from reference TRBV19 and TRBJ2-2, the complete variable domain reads DGGITQSPKYLFRKEGQNVTLSCEQNLNHDAMYWYRQDPGQGLRLIYYSQIVNDFQKGDIAEGYSVSREKKESFPLTVTSAQKNPTAFYLCASRFEASNTGELFFGEGSRLTVL.

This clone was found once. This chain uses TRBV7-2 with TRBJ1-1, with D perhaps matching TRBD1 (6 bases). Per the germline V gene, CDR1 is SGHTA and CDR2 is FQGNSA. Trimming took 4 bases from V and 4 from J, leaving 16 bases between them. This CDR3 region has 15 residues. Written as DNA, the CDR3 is TGTGCCAGCAGCTCCCGACAGGCGGACCTCACTGAAGCTTTCTTT. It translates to CASSSRQADLTEAFF.

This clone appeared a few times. CDR3 bases: TGTGCCACCGGGACAGGGGGTCACGAGCAGTACTTC. Amino acid sequence: CATGTGGHEQYF. The chain joins TRBV19 to TRBJ2-7, with 11 nucleotides matching TRBD1. V shed 10 bases and J 5 bases; nucleotides not matched to a gene: 4. Looked up from germline, CDR1 is LNHDA and CDR2 is SQIVND (reference sequence). This CDR3 region has 12 residues.

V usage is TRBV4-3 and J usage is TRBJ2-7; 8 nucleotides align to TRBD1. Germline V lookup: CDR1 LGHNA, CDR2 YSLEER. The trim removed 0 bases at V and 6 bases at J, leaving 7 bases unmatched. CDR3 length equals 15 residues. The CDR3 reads CASSQDPGGGVEQYF. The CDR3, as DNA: TGCGCCAGCAGCCAAGACCCAGGGGGCGGGGTCGAGCAGTACTTC.

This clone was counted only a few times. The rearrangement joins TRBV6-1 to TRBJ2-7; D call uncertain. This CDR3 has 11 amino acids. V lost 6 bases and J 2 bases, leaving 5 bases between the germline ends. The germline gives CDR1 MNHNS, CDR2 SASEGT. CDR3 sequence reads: CASRVAYEQYF. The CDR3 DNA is TGTGCCAGCAGAGTAGCCTACGAGCAGTACTTC.

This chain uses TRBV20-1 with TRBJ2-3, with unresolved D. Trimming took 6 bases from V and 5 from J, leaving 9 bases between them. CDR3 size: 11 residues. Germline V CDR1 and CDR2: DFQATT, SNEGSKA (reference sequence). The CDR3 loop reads CSALLGDTQYF. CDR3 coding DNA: TGCAGTGCCCTCCTCGGAGATACGCAGTATTTT.

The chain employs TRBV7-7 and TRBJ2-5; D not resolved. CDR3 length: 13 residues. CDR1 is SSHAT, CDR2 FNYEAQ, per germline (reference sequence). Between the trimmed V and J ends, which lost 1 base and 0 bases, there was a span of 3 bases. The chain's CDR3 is CASSLGYQETQYF. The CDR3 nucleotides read TGTGCCAGCAGCTTAGGGTACCAAGAGACCCAGTACTTC. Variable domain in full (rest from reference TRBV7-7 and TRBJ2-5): GAGVSQSPRYKVTKRGQDVTLRCDPISSHATLYWYQQALGQGPEFLTYFNYEAQPDKSGLPSDRFSAERPEGSISTLTIQRTEQRDSAMYRCASSLGYQETQYFGPGTRLLVL.

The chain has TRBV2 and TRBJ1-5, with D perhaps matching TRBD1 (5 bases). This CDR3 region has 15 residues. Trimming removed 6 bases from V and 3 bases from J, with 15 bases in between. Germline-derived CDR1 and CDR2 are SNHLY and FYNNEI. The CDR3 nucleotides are TGTGCCAGCAGAAGGTCGGAAGGGGACAATCAGCCCCAGCATTTT. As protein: CASRRSEGDNQPQHF.

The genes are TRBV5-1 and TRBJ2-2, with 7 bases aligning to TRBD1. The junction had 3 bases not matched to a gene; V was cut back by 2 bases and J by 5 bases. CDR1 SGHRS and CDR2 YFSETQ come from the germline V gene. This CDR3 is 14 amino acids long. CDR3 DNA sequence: TGCGCCAGCAGCTTACAGACAGGGACCGGGGAGCTGTTTTTT. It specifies CASSLQTGTGELFF. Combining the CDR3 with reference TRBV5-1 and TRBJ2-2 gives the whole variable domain KAGVTQTPRYLIKTRGQQVTLSCSPISGHRSVSWYQQTPGQGLQFLFEYFSETQRNKGNFPGRFSGRQFSNSRSEMNVSTLELGDSALYLCASSLQTGTGELFFGEGSRLTVL.

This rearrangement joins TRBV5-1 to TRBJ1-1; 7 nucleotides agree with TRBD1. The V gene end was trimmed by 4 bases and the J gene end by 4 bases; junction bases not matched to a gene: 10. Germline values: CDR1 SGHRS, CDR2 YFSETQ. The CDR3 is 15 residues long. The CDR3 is CASSPRQGGSTEAFF. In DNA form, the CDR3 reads TGCGCCAGCAGCCCCCGACAGGGTGGGAGCACTGAAGCTTTCTTT. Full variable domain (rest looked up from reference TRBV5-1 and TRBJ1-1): KAGVTQTPRYLIKTRGQQVTLSCSPISGHRSVSWYQQTPGQGLQFLFEYFSETQRNKGNFPGRFSGRQFSNSRSEMNVSTLELGDSALYLCASSPRQGGSTEAFFGQGTRLTVV.

The CDR3 protein is CASSAVGTGRTEAFF. The CDR3 bases are TGTGCCAGCAGCGCCGTTGGGACAGGGCGAACTGAAGCTTTCTTT. J is TRBJ1-1 and V is TRBV7-8, with 9 bases aligning to TRBD1. With 5 bases clipped from V and 5 bases from J, the junction kept 9 bases outside the gene matches. CDR1 SGHVS and CDR2 FQNEAQ come from the germline V gene. The CDR3 covers 15 residues.

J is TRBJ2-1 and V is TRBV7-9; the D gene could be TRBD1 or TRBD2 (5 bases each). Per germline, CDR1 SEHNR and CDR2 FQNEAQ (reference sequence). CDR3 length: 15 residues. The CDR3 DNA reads TGTGGTCATTCCCGCAGGGCATACGAGGGGAATGAGCAGTTCTTC. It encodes CGHSRRAYEGNEQFF.

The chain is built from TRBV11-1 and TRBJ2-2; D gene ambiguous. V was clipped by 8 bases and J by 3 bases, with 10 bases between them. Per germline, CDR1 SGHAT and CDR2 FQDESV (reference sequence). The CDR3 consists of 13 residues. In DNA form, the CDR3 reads TGTGCCAGCCCCCGGGCGGACACCGGGGAGCTGTTTTTT. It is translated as CASPRADTGELFF.

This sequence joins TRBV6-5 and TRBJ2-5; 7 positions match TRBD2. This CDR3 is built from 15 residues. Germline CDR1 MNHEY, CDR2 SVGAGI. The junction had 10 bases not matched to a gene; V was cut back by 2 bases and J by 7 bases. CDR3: CASSYVRGTEATQYF. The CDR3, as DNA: TGTGCCAGCAGTTACGTGCGGGGGACTGAGGCGACCCAGTACTTC.

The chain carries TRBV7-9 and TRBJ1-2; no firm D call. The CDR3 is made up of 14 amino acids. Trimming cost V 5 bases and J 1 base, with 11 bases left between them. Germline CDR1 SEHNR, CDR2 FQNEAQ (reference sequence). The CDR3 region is CASSPAGVNYGYTF. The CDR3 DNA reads TGTGCCAGCAGCCCCGCCGGGGTTAACTATGGCTACACCTTC. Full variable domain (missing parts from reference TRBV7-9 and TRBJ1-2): DTGVSQNPRHKITKRGQNVTFRCDPISEHNRLYWYRQTLGQGPEFLTYFQNEAQLEKSRLLSDRFSAERPKGSFSTLEIQRTEQGDSAMYLCASSPAGVNYGYTFGSGTRLTVV.

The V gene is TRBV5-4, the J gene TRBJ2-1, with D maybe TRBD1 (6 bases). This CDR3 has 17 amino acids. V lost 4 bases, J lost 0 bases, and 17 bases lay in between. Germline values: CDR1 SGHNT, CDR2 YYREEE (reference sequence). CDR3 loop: CASSLVGAGSSYNEQFF. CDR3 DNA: TGTGCCAGCAGCCTTGTGGGGGCAGGGAGCTCCTACAATGAGCAGTTCTTC.

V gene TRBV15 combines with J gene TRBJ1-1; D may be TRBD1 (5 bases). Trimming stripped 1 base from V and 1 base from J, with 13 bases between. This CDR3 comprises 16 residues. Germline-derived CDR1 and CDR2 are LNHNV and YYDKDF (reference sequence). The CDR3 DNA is TGTGCCACCAGCAGAGGGGGGGACGGCGGGAACACTGAAGCTTTCTTT. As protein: CATSRGGDGGNTEAFF.

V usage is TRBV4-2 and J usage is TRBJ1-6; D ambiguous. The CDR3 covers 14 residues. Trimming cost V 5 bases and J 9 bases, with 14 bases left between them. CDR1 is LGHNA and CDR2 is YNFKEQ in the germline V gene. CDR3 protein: CASSASQRGSPLHF. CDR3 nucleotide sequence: TGTGCCAGCAGCGCATCCCAACGGGGTTCACCCCTCCACTTT.

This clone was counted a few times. CDR3 loop: CASSLGQSSYEQYF. The CDR3, as DNA: TGTGCCAGCAGCTTAGGACAGAGCTCCTACGAGCAGTACTTC. The chain joins TRBV7-9 to TRBJ2-7, with D tentatively TRBD1 (5 bases). Between the trimmed V and J ends, which lost 1 base and 0 bases, there was a span of 7 bases. CDR1 and CDR2 from the germline V gene are SEHNR and FQNEAQ (reference sequence). The CDR3 consists of 14 residues.

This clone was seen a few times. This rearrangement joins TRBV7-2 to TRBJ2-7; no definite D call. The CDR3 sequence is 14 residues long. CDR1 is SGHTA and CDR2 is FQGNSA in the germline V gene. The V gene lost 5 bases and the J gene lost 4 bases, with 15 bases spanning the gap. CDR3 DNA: TGTGCCAGCAGCATAACCCCGACGGCTTACGAGCAGTACTTC. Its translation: CASSITPTAYEQYF. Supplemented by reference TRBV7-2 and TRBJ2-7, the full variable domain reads GAGVSQSPSNKVTEKGKDVELRCDPISGHTALYWYRQSLGQGLEFLIYFQGNSAPDKSGLPSDRFSAERTGGSVSTLTIQRTQQEDSAVYLCASSITPTAYEQYFGPGTRLTVT.

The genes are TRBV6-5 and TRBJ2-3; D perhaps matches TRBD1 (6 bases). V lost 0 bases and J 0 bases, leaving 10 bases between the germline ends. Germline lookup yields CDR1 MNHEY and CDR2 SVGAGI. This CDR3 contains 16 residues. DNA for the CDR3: TGTGCCAGCAGTTACTCGGCCGGGACAAGCACAGATACGCAGTATTTT. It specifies CASSYSAGTSTDTQYF.

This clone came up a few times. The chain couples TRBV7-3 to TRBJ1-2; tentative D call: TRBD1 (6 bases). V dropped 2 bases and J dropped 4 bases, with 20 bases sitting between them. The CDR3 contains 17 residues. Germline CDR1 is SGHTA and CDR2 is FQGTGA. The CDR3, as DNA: TGTGCCAGCAGCTTATTTTCGAGGGACAAGAATTTCTATGGCTACACCTTC. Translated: CASSLFSRDKNFYGYTF.